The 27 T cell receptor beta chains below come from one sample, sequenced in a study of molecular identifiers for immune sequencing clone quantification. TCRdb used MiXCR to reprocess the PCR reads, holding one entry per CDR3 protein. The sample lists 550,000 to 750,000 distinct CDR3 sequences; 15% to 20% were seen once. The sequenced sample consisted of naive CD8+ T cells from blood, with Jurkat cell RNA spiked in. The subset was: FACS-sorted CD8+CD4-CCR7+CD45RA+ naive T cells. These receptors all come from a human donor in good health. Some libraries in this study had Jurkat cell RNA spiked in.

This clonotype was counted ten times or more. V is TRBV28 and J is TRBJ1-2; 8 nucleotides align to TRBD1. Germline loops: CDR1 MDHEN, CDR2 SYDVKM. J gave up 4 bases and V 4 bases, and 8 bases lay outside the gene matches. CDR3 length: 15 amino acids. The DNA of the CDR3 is TGTGCCAGCAGTTCAGACAGGGGCCCTGGCTATGGCTACACCTTC. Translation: CASSSDRGPGYGYTF.

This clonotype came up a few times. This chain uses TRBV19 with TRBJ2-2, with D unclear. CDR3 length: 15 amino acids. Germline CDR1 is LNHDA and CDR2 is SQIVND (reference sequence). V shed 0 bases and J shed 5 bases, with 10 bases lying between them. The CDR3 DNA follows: TGTGCCAGTAGTATAGAAGTCTCGGGTACCGGGGAGCTGTTTTTT. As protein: CASSIEVSGTGELFF.

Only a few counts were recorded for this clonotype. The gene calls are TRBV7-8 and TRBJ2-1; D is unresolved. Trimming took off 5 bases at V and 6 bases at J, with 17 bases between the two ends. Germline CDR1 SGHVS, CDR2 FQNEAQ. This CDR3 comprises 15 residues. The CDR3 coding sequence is TGTGCCAGCAGCCCCGGTCTGGTGGGTTCCAATGAGCAGTTCTTC. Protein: CASSPGLVGSNEQFF.

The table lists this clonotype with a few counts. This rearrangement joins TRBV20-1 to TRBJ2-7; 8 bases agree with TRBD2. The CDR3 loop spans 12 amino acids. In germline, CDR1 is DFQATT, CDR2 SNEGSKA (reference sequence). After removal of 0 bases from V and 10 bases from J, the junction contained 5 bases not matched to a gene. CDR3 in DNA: TGCAGTGCTAGAGACGGGGGGGGGGATCAGTACTTC. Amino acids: CSARDGGGDQYF.

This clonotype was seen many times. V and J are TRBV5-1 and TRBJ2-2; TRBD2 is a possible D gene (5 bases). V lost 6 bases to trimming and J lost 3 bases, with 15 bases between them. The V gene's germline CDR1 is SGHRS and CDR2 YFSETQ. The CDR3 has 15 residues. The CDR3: CASTPRGSYTGELFF. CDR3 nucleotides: TGCGCCAGCACCCCCCGGGGTAGTTACACCGGGGAGCTGTTTTTT.

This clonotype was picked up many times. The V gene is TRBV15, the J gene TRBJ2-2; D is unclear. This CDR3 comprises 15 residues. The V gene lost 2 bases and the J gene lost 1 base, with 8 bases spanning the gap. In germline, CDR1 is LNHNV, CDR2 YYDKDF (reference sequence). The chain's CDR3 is CATSRFRQNTGELFF. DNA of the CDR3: TGTGCCACCAGCAGATTCAGGCAGAACACCGGGGAGCTGTTTTTT. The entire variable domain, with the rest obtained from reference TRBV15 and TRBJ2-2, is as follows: DAMVIQNPRYQVTQFGKPVTLSCSQTLNHNVMYWYQQKSSQAPKLLFHYYDKDFNNEADTPDNFQSRRPNTSFCFLDIRSPGLGDTAMYLCATSRFRQNTGELFFGEGSRLTVL.

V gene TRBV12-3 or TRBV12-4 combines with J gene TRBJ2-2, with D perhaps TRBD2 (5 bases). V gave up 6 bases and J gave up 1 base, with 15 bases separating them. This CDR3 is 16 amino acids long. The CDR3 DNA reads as TGTGCCAGCAGAGGGTGGAGAGCGGAGAACACCGGGGAGCTGTTTTTT. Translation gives CASRGWRAENTGELFF.

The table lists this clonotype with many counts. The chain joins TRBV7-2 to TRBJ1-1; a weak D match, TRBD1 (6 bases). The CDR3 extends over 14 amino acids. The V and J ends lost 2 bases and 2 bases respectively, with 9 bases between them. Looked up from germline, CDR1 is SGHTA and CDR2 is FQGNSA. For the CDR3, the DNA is TGTGCCAGCAGCTTAAGGGGGACAAACACTGAAGCTTTCTTT. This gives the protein CASSLRGTNTEAFF.

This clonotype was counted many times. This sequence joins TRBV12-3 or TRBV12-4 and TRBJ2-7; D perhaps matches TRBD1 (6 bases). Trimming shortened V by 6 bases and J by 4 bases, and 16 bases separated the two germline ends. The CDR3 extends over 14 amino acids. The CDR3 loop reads CASSTGTRPYEQYF. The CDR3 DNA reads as TGTGCCAGCAGCACCGGGACAAGGCCATACGAGCAGTACTTC.

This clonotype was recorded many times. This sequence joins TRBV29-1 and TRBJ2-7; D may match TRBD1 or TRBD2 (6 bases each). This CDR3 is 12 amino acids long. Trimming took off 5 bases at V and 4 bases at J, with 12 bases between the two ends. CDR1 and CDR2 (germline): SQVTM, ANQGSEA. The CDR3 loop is CSVPGGGYEQYF. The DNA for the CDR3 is TGCAGCGTTCCCGGGGGCGGTTACGAGCAGTACTTC.

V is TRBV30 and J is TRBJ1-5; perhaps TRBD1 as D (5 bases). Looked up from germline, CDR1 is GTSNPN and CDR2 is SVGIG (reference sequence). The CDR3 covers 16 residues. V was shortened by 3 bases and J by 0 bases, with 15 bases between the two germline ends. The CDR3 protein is CAWSPPGRYSNQPQHF. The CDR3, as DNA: TGTGCCTGGAGCCCTCCGGGACGCTATAGCAATCAGCCCCAGCATTTT.

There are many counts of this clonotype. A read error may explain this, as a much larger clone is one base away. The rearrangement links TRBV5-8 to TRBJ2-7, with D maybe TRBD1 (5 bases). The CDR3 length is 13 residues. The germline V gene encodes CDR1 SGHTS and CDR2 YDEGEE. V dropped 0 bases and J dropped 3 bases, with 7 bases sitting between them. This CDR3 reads CASSLGQYYEQYF. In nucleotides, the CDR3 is TGTGCCAGCAGCTTGGGACAGTACTACGAGCAGTACTTC.

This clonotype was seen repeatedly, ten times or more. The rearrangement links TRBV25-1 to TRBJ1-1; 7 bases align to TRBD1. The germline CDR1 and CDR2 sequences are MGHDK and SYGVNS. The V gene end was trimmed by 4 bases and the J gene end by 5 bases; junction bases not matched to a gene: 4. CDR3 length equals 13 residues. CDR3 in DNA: TGTGCCAGCAGTGTAGCGACAGGGACTGAAGCTTTCTTT. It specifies CASSVATGTEAFF. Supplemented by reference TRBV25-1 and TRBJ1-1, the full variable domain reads EADIYQTPRYLVIGTGKKITLECSQTMGHDKMYWYQQDPGMELHLIHYSYGVNSTEKGDLSSESTVSRIRTEHFPLTLESARPSHTSQYLCASSVATGTEAFFGQGTRLTVV.

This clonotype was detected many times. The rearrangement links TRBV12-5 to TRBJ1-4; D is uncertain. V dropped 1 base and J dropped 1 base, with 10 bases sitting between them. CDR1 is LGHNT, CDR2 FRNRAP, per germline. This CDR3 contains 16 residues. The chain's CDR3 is CASGLDVSLTNEKLFF. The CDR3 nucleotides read TGTGCTAGTGGTTTGGACGTCAGCCTAACTAATGAAAAACTGTTTTTT.

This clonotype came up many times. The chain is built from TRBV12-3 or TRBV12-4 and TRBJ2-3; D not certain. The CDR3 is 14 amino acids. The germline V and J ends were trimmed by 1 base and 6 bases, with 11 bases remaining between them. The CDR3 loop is CASSLGLPPDTQYF. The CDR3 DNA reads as TGTGCCAGCAGTTTAGGTCTACCTCCCGATACGCAGTATTTT.

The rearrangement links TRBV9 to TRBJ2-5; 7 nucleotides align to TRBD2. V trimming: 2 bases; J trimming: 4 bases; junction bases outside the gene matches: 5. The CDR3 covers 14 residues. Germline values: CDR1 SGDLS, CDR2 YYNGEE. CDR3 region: CASSVEGLGETQYF. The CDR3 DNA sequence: TGTGCCAGCAGCGTCGAAGGACTAGGAGAGACCCAGTACTTC.

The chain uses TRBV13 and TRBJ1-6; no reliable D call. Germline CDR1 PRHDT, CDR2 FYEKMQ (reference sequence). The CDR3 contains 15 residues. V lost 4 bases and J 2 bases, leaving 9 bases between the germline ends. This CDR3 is CASSSRGPYNSPLHF. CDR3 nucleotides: TGTGCCAGCAGCTCACGTGGCCCCTATAATTCACCCCTCCACTTT.

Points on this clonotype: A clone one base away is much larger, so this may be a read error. CDR3 sequence: CASSQRTGRETQHF. The CDR3 region has the DNA TGTGCCAGCAGCCAAAGGACAGGAAGAGAGACCCAGCACTTC. This chain uses TRBV28 with TRBJ2-5; 7 bases are a match to TRBD1. Germline V gene data show CDR1 as MDHEN and CDR2 as SYDVKM. CDR3 length: 14 amino acids. Combining the CDR3 with reference TRBV28 and TRBJ2-5 gives the whole variable domain DVKVTQSSRYLVKRTGEKVFLECVQDMDHENMFWYRQDPGLGLRLIYFSYDVKMKEKGDIPEGYSVSREKKERFSLILESASTNQTSMYLCASSQRTGRETQHFGPGTRLLVL.

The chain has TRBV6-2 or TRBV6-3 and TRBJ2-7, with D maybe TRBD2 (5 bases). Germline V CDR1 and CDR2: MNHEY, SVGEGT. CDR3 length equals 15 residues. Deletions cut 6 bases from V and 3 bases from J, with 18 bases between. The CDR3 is CASREPTSFVYEQYF. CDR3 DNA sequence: TGTGCCAGCAGAGAGCCCACTAGTTTCGTCTACGAGCAGTACTTC.

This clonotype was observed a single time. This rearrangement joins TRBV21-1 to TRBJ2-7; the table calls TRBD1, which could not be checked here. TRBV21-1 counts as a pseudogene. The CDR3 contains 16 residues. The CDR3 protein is CASSSPPQGPSYEQYF. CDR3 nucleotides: TGTGCCAGCAGCTCCCCCCCCCAGGGTCCCTCCTACGAGCAGTACTTC.

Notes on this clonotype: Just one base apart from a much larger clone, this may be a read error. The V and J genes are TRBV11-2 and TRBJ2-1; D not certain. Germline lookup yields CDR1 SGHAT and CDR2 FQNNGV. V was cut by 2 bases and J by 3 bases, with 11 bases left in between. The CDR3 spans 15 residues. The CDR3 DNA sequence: TGTGCCAGCAGCTTAATACTCACAGACTACAATGAGCAGTTCTTC. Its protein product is CASSLILTDYNEQFF.

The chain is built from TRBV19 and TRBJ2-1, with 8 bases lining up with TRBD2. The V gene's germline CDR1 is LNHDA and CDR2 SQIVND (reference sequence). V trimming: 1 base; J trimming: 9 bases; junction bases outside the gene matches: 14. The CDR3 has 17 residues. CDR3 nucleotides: TGTGCCAGTAGTATAGTGTACAGACTAGCGCCCGGCGGTGAGCAGTTCTTC. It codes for CASSIVYRLAPGGEQFF.

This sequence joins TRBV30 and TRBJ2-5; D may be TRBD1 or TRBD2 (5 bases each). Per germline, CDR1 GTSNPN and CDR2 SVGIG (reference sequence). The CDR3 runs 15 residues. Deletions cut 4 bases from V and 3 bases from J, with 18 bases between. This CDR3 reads CAWNRGRQEEETQYF. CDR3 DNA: TGTGCCTGGAACCGGGGACGGCAGGAGGAAGAGACCCAGTACTTC.

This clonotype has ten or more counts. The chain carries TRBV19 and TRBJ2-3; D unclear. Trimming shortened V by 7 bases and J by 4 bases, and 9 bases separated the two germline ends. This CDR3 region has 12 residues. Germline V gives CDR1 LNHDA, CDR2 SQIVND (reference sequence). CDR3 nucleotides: TGTGCCAGTACGTCTTCTCCAGATACGCAGTATTTT. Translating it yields CASTSSPDTQYF.

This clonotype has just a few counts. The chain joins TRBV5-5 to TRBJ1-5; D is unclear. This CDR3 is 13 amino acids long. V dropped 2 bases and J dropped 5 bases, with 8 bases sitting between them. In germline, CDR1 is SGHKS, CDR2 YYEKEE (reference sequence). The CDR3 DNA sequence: TGTGCCAGCAGCTTAATAGTCGATCAGCCCCAGCATTTT. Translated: CASSLIVDQPQHF.

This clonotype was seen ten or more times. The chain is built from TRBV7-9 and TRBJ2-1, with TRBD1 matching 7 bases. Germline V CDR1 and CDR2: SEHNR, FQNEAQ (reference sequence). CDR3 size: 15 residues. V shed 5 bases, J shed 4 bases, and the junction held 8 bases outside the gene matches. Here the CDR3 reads CASSPQDRLYNEQFF. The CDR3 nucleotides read TGTGCCAGCAGCCCGCAGGACAGGCTTTACAATGAGCAGTTCTTC.

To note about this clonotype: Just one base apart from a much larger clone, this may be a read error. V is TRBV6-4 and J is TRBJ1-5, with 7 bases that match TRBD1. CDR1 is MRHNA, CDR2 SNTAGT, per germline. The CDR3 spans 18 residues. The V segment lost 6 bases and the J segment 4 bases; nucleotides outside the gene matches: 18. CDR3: CASRNPLTTGEGNQPQHF. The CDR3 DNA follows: TGTGCCAGCAGGAATCCCCTCACTACAGGGGAAGGGAATCAGCCCCAGCATTTT.